What follows are 7 T cell receptor beta chains derived from one specimen sequenced in a study of T-cell reconstitution after alpha-beta-depleted transplantation in children. The library targeted TCRbeta and was prepared with unique molecular identifiers. TCRdb redid the calling of the PCR reads with MiXCR, one entry per CDR3 protein. The sample lists 350,000 to 400,000 distinct CDR3 sequences; approximately 12% were seen once. Source: PBMCs, taken from the stem cell graft. These receptors all come from a human donor who donated a stem cell graft to a child with Fanconi anemia.

This clonotype was detected many times. Sequence at one end of the junction differs from germline and may be a read error. The rearrangement joins TRBV20-1 to TRBJ1-3; a possible D gene is TRBD1 (6 bases). The germline V gene has CDR1 DFQATT and CDR2 SNEGSKA (reference sequence). The CDR3 is 11 amino acids. CDR3 amino acids: CSASHQGRVHF. CDR3 bases: TGCAGTGCGTCTCATCAGGGGCGAGTTCATTTT.

This clonotype was counted only a few times. The chain recombines TRBV3-1 with TRBJ1-1, with 9 bases matching TRBD1. Germline V gene data show CDR1 as LGHDT and CDR2 as YNNKEL (reference sequence). Unmatched junction bases numbered 5, after V lost 4 bases and J lost 5 bases. The CDR3 consists of 14 residues. In nucleotides, the CDR3 is TGTGCCAGCAGCCGACAGGGGGATGGAACTGAAGCTTTCTTT. Translation gives CASSRQGDGTEAFF.

This chain connects TRBV25-1 to TRBJ2-7; no definite D call. Trimming took off 1 base at V and 2 bases at J, with 12 bases between the two ends. CDR1 and CDR2 (germline): MGHDK, SYGVNS. The length of the CDR3 is 15 residues. CDR3 amino acids: CASSESVDLPYEQYF. The CDR3 DNA reads as TGTGCCAGCAGTGAATCTGTAGACCTCCCCTACGAGCAGTACTTC.

J is TRBJ2-6 and V is TRBV20-1; TRBD1 agrees at 7 bases. V was pared by 8 bases and J by 0 bases, with 10 bases of the junction left unmatched. The CDR3 has 16 residues. CDR1 and CDR2 from the germline V gene are DFQATT and SNEGSKA (reference sequence). The CDR3 sequence: CSSKRDSPSGANVLTF. In DNA form, the CDR3 reads TGCAGTTCAAAGAGGGACAGTCCCTCTGGGGCCAACGTCCTGACTTTC.

This clonotype came up a few times. V usage is TRBV5-1 and J usage is TRBJ2-1; D could derive from TRBD1 or TRBD2 (5 bases each). Trimming stripped 0 bases from V and 4 bases from J, with 11 bases between. CDR1 SGHRS and CDR2 YFSETQ come from the germline V gene. There are 15 residues in the CDR3. The CDR3 region is CASSLEGRMYNEQFF. The CDR3 DNA is TGCGCCAGCAGCTTGGAGGGACGGATGTACAATGAGCAGTTCTTC.

The V and J genes are TRBV6-1 and TRBJ2-7; no reliable D call. Germline-derived CDR1 and CDR2 are MNHNS and SASEGT. The V end was cut by 4 bases, the J end by 4 bases, with 11 bases between. The CDR3 spans 13 residues. The CDR3 is CASSVYRSYEQYV. The DNA for the CDR3 is TGTGCCAGCAGTGTTTACAGATCGTACGAGCAGTACGTC.

There are a few counts of this clonotype. The chain links TRBV4-3 to TRBJ2-5; D perhaps matches TRBD1 (6 bases). Germline CDR1 and CDR2: LGHNA and YSLEER. CDR3 length equals 15 residues. The V end lost 2 bases, the J end lost 1 base, and 11 bases lay between the germline ends. The CDR3 reads CASSQTQGFQETQYF. The DNA for the CDR3 is TGCGCCAGCAGCCAAACACAGGGCTTCCAAGAGACCCAGTACTTC.